These T cell receptor beta chains were read from a single sample in a study of CD8+CD57+ T cells in acquired aplastic anemia. TCRdb re-derived calls from the reads in MiXCR, one entry per CDR3 protein. The table lists over 150,000 distinct CDR3 sequences, just over 50% of them singletons. Sequenced input: sorted CD4+, CD8+, or CD8+CD57+ T cells (not recorded which) from PBMCs. The source of these receptors is a human donor with aplastic anemia. The CDR3 runs from the conserved cysteine through the conserved F or W. D genes are given only for firm matches. Some rows have no size entry. The others give once, few or many, or a class for an expanded clone.

d_call,j_call,cdr3_length,clone_size,v_call,cdr3_aa,cdr3_nt
TRBD1,TRBJ1-5,17,many,TRBV20-1,CSAGGGKGANSNQPQHF,TGCAGTGCTGGAGGGGGGAAGGGGGCAAATAGCAATCAGCCCCAGCATTTT
TRBD2,TRBJ2-5,15,few,TRBV20-1,CSATGTSGRQETQYF,TGCAGTGCTACTGGGACTAGCGGGCGTCAAGAGACCCAGTACTTC
TRBD2,TRBJ2-7,14,many,TRBV7-8,CASSLAGGAYEQYF,TGTGCCAGCAGCTTGGCGGGGGGCGCCTACGAGCAGTACTTC
TRBD1,TRBJ1-6,17,-,TRBV7-3,CASSLGDSRFGNSPLHF,TGTGCCAGCAGCTTAGGGGACAGTCGGTTTGGCAATTCACCCCTCCACTTT
TRBD2,TRBJ2-7,16,many,TRBV7-9,CASSSTSGGFSYEQYF,TGTGCCAGCAGCTCTACTAGCGGGGGGTTCTCCTACGAGCAGTACTTC
-,TRBJ1-1,16,many,TRBV19,CASSIKGGRAGTEAFF,TGTGCCAGTAGTATAAAGGGGGGCAGGGCGGGAACTGAAGCTTTCTTT
-,TRBJ1-1,13,-,TRBV11-2,CASSLEINTEAFF,TGTGCCAGCAGCTTAGAGATTAACACTGAAGCTTTCTTT
-,TRBJ2-7,16,many,TRBV4-1,CASSQAAGQDDYEQYF,TGCGCCAGCAGCCAAGCCGCCGGGCAGGACGACTACGAGCAGTACTTC
TRBD2,TRBJ2-3,18,many,TRBV20-1,CSARNFGLAGGVTDTQYF,TGCAGTGCTAGAAATTTCGGACTAGCGGGGGGAGTCACAGATACGCAGTATTTT
TRBD2,TRBJ2-7,15,many,TRBV9,CASSEGRGGRFEQYF,TGTGCCAGCAGCGAGGGGCGGGGGGGCAGATTCGAGCAGTACTTC
TRBD2,TRBJ2-1,16,-,TRBV7-6,CASSLAGLTGTNEQFF,TGTGCTAGCAGCTTAGCGGGACTAACGGGAACCAATGAGCAGTTCTTC
TRBD2,TRBJ2-7,16,once,TRBV10-2,CASNPIGTSGSYEQYF,TGCGCCAGCAATCCAATCGGGACTAGCGGGTCCTACGAGCAGTACTTC
TRBD1,TRBJ2-2,15,many,TRBV4-3,CASSQDRTGAWELFF,TGCGCCAGCAGCCAAGATCGCACAGGGGCATGGGAGCTGTTTTTT
-,TRBJ1-3,15,many,TRBV15,CATSSQPDSGNTIYF,TGTGCCACCAGCAGCCAGCCCGACTCTGGAAACACCATATATTTT
-,TRBJ1-6,15,-,TRBV10-2,CASSALSLYNSPLHF,TGCGCCAGCAGTGCCCTTTCTCTCTATAATTCACCCCTCCACTTT
-,TRBJ1-2,14,many,TRBV2,CASSEAWGTYGYTF,TGTGCCAGCAGTGAAGCGTGGGGAACCTATGGCTACACCTTC
-,TRBJ2-7,14,-,TRBV2,CASSEALGGSEQYF,TGTGCCAGCAGTGAAGCGCTTGGGGGGTCCGAGCAGTACTTC
-,TRBJ1-4,15,-,TRBV25-1,CASSLEGTENEKLFF,TGTGCCAGCAGCCTTGAAGGGACGGAAAATGAAAAACTGTTTTTT
TRBD1,TRBJ1-2,15,-,TRBV25-1,CASSEPGQVRPGYTF,TGTGCCAGCAGTGAACCGGGACAGGTTAGACCGGGCTACACCTTC
-,TRBJ1-2,14,-,TRBV2,CASSEALGVGGYTF,TGTGCCAGCAGTGAAGCGCTGGGGGTTGGAGGCTACACCTTC
-,TRBJ2-7,14,-,TRBV7-9,CASSLIQGTYEQYF,TGTGCCAGCAGCTTAATTCAGGGCACCTACGAGCAGTACTTC
TRBD1,TRBJ1-4,15,few,TRBV2,CASSMTTGVGEKLFF,TGTGCCAGCAGTATGACGACAGGGGTCGGTGAAAAACTGTTTTTT
-,TRBJ1-1,15,-,TRBV2,CASKFTGGPDTEAFF,TGTGCCAGCAAATTTACAGGCGGACCGGACACTGAAGCTTTCTTT
-,TRBJ1-6,16,-,TRBV19,CAGSIAAGAVGSPLHF,TGTGCCGGTAGTATAGCGGCAGGGGCCGTCGGATCACCCCTCCACTTT
-,TRBJ2-2,14,-,TRBV29-1,CSVLGGLDTGELFF,TGCAGCGTCCTCGGGGGTTTGGACACCGGGGAGCTGTTTTTT
-,TRBJ1-2,12,-,TRBV15,CATSGTSRGYTF,TGTGCCACCAGCGGCACCAGTCGGGGCTACACCTTC
TRBD2,TRBJ2-3,14,many,TRBV29-1,CSVELAGGPDTQYF,TGCAGCGTTGAACTAGCGGGGGGCCCAGATACGCAGTATTTT
-,TRBJ2-3,15,-,TRBV15,CATSRDRASTDTQYF,TGTGCCACCAGCAGAGATCGGGCCAGCACAGATACGCAGTATTTT
TRBD1,TRBJ1-2,11,once,TRBV10-3,CASGQGTGYTF,TGTGCCAGCGGACAGGGAACGGGCTACACCTTC
TRBD2,TRBJ2-5,15,many,TRBV6-2/TRBV6-3,CASLVRRGGRETQYF,TGTGCCAGTTTAGTTCGGCGGGGGGGCCGCGAGACCCAGTACTTC
-,TRBJ1-6,15,few,TRBV20-1,CSAYRDGVPYSPLHF,TGCAGTGCTTACAGGGATGGAGTTCCGTATTCACCCCTCCACTTT
-,TRBJ2-5,15,-,TRBV9,CASSVWANSQETQYF,TGTGCCAGCAGCGTCTGGGCCAACTCTCAAGAGACCCAGTACTTC
-,TRBJ1-2,14,-,TRBV29-1,CSVELAAVGPGYTF,TGCAGCGTTGAATTAGCGGCAGTCGGCCCTGGCTACACCTTC
TRBD2,TRBJ2-1,15,-,TRBV29-1,CSVEAGTSLYNEQFF,TGCAGCGTTGAGGCCGGGACTAGCCTATACAATGAGCAGTTCTTC
-,TRBJ1-2,16,many,TRBV11-1,CASSLVMEAALYGYTF,TGTGCCAGCAGCTTAGTAATGGAGGCAGCCCTTTATGGCTACACCTTC
-,TRBJ1-2,10,many,TRBV7-3,CASSFHGHTF,TGTGCCAGCAGCTTCCACGGGCACACCTTC
-,TRBJ1-2,14,-,TRBV2,CASNKGRGARGYTF,TGTGCCAGCAACAAAGGCCGGGGGGCGCGAGGCTACACCTTC
-,TRBJ1-5,12,-,TRBV19,CASSAGNQPQHF,TGTGCCAGTAGTGCGGGCAATCAGCCCCAGCATTTT
TRBD1,TRBJ2-7,15,-,TRBV9,CASSARTGSSYEQYF,TGTGCCAGCAGCGCCCGGACAGGGAGCTCCTACGAGCAGTACTTC
-,TRBJ1-4,13,many,TRBV10-3,CAISNGGDGKLFF,TGTGCCATCAGTAACGGGGGGGATGGAAAACTGTTTTTT
TRBD2,TRBJ2-3,14,many,TRBV19,CASSISGGADTQYF,TGTGCCAGTAGTATCAGCGGGGGGGCAGATACGCAGTATTTT
TRBD2,TRBJ2-2,15,-,TRBV19,CASSIGRGVTGELFF,TGTGCCAGTAGTATCGGGAGGGGGGTCACCGGGGAGCTGTTTTTT
TRBD2,TRBJ2-3,13,once,TRBV9,CASSAGDTDTQYF,TGTGCCAGCAGTGCGGGGGACACAGATACGCAGTATTTT
-,TRBJ1-1,15,many,TRBV20-1,CSARLPTETNTEAFF,TGCAGTGCTAGACTCCCGACAGAGACAAACACTGAAGCTTTCTTT
-,TRBJ1-6,16,many,TRBV7-9,CASSEGVEVYGSPLHF,TGTGCCAGCAGCGAGGGGGTGGAAGTTTATGGTTCACCCCTCCACTTT
-,TRBJ1-1,15,-,TRBV7-9,CASSDRQAYNTEAFF,TGTGCCAGCAGCGATCGACAGGCCTACAACACTGAAGCTTTCTTT
-,TRBJ1-2,13,many,TRBV27,CASSLSLSNGYTF,TGTGCCAGCAGTTTATCCCTTTCGAATGGCTACACCTTC
-,TRBJ1-2,13,many,TRBV19,CASSTGTANGYTF,TGTGCCAGTAGTACCGGGACCGCCAATGGCTACACCTTC
-,TRBJ2-5,15,many,TRBV7-8,CASSLEASLRETQYF,TGTGCCAGCAGCTTAGAGGCTAGCTTGAGGGAGACCCAGTACTTC
-,TRBJ1-5,13,-,TRBV20-1,CSARSVALGPQHF,TGCAGTGCTAGGTCAGTAGCCCTAGGGCCCCAGCATTTT
-,TRBJ2-1,15,few,TRBV3-1,CASSPPASPYNEQFF,TGTGCCAGCTCCCCCCCGGCTAGTCCCTACAATGAGCAGTTCTTC
-,TRBJ2-1,14,-,TRBV27,CASSLWVGYNEQFF,TGTGCCAGCAGTTTGTGGGTGGGCTACAATGAGCAGTTCTTC
-,TRBJ2-1,16,-,TRBV7-3,CASSLEGRLSYNEQFF,TGTGCCAGCAGCTTAGAGGGGAGGCTCTCCTACAATGAGCAGTTCTTC
TRBD1,TRBJ2-1,13,-,TRBV10-3,CAISRDRHNEQFF,TGTGCCATCAGTCGGGACAGACACAATGAGCAGTTCTTC
-,TRBJ1-1,13,many,TRBV29-1,CSVVPQRIPEAFF,TGCAGCGTTGTTCCGCAGAGAATACCGGAGGCTTTCTTT
-,TRBJ1-4,15,-,TRBV5-4,CASSRQTVTLTELFF,TGTGCCAGCAGCCGCCAGACAGTAACATTAACGGAACTGTTTTTT
-,TRBJ2-5,11,-,TRBV7-7,CASSLWETQYF,TGCGCTAGCAGCTTATGGGAGACCCAGTACTTC
-,TRBJ2-5,14,-,TRBV20-1,CSAREGKAQETQYF,TGCAGTGCTAGAGAAGGGAAGGCCCAAGAGACCCAGTACTTC
-,TRBJ1-1,15,-,TRBV7-3,CASSLTPPRGTEAFF,TGTGCCAGCAGCTTAACCCCCCCTAGAGGCACTGAAGCTTTCTTT